Only one count was recorded for the clone carrying this T cell receptor beta chain. V was cut by 3 bases and J by 4 bases, with 11 bases left in between. The CDR3 runs 14 residues. CDR1 is LNHDA, CDR2 SQIVND, per germline (reference sequence). This specimen comes from a study of blood T cell repertoires in COVID-19. Study context: Collection of acute and convalescent COVID-19 samples took place in the United States, Italy and Spain. In each case, the material was cDNA or gDNA derived from T cells, B-cell-depleted T cells, or PBMCs.

Cohorts were assigned according to the clinical history that participants reported. Authors' analysis steps: Amplification of reference gene primers was used by the study to estimate nucleated cell counts. The data were produced by immunoSEQ multiplex PCR, yet TCRdb's version contains in-frame clones alone and is incomplete. V and J calls and clone size are copied from that table; D and trimming were computed from the DNA. The sample records over 250,000 clones, 85% to 90% being singletons. V and J are TRBV19 and TRBJ2-3; no clear D gene. The sequencing input was PBMCs or T cells enriched from blood (not recorded which). The source of this sequence is a woman aged 60-70 years in a cohort exposed to, infected with or recovered from COVID-19 (not recorded which). The CDR3 spells CASSIQSRADTQYF. The CDR3 bases are TGTGCCAGTAGTATCCAGAGTCGGGCAGATACGCAGTATTTT.